Below, 32 T cell receptor beta chains from the same sample are listed, as sequenced in a study of blood T cell repertoires in COVID-19. TCRdb's table, derived via immunoSEQ multiplex PCR, lists solely in-frame clones and lacks some. Of 150,000 or so clones listed, around 90% are singletons. The sample taken for sequencing was PBMCs or T cells enriched from blood (not recorded which). These receptors came from a woman aged 40 to 49 who had been exposed to COVID-19.

The chain carries TRBV4-1 and TRBJ2-7; the match to TRBD2 covers 9 bases. The CDR3 contains 18 residues. The ends lost 1 base at V and 1 base at J; junction bases unmatched: 11. From germline, CDR1 is MGHRA and CDR2 YSYEKL. CDR3 sequence: CASSQGSATSGQSYEQYF. Written as DNA, the CDR3 is TGCGCCAGCAGCCAAGGGTCAGCGACTAGCGGACAATCCTACGAGCAGTACTTC.

The chain recombines TRBV11-2 with TRBJ2-1, with 12 bases matching TRBD2. This CDR3 is built from 17 residues. V was pared by 3 bases and J by 0 bases, with 3 bases of the junction left unmatched. Germline V gives CDR1 SGHAT, CDR2 FQNNGV. CDR3 bases: TGTGCCAGCAGCTTTGGACTAGCGGGATACTCCTACAATGAGCAGTTCTTC. Translating gives CASSFGLAGYSYNEQFF. The variable domain in full, completed from reference TRBV11-2 and TRBJ2-1, reads EAGVAQSPRYKIIEKRQSVAFWCNPISGHATLYWYQQILGQGPKLLIQFQNNGVVDDSQLPKDRFSAERLKGVDSTLKIQPAKLEDSAVYLCASSFGLAGYSYNEQFFGPGTRLTVL.

The gene calls are TRBV4-1 and TRBJ2-3; maybe TRBD1 (6 bases). Per the germline V gene, CDR1 is MGHRA and CDR2 is YSYEKL. The CDR3 is made up of 15 amino acids. With 4 bases removed from V and 0 bases from J, the gap between germline ends came to 11 bases. CDR3 DNA: TGCGCCAGCAGCCCCTCCCAGGGGAGCACAGATACGCAGTATTTT. Its protein product is CASSPSQGSTDTQYF.

This sequence joins TRBV5-1 and TRBJ2-5; the D gene is possibly TRBD1 (6 bases). The CDR3 spans 14 residues. CDR1 and CDR2 from the germline V gene are SGHRS and YFSETQ. V lost 7 bases and J lost 4, with 17 bases in between. The CDR3 nucleotides read TGCGCCAGCGCCGTTGCAGGGGAAGGAGAGACCCAGTACTTC. This sequence encodes CASAVAGEGETQYF.

A remark on this clone: The junction does not match germline at one end; this may be a read error. The sample holds other DNA sequences that translate to the same CDR3. The chain carries TRBV3-1 (or the pseudogene TRBV3-2) and TRBJ1-1; TRBD1 might be the D (6 bases). Germline CDR1 is LGHDT and CDR2 is YNNKEL (reference sequence). This CDR3 contains 15 residues. The CDR3 coding sequence is TGTGCCAGCAGCCAAGTGGCGGGGGGCTACACTGAAGCCTTCTTT. Translation: CASSQVAGGYTEAFF.

The rearrangement links TRBV27 to TRBJ2-7; 9 nucleotides align to TRBD2. The CDR3 runs 15 residues. Looked up from germline, CDR1 is MNHEY and CDR2 is SMNVEV (reference sequence). V trimming: 7 bases; J trimming: 0 bases; junction bases outside the gene matches: 7. CDR3 loop: CASTLQREVSYEQYF. The DNA for the CDR3 is TGTGCCAGCACGTTGCAGCGGGAGGTCTCCTACGAGCAGTACTTC.

This rearrangement joins TRBV27 to TRBJ2-5; D is possibly TRBD2 (5 bases). Per germline, CDR1 MNHEY and CDR2 SMNVEV (reference sequence). The V gene lost 1 base and the J gene lost 7 bases, with 13 bases spanning the gap. There are 14 residues in the CDR3. The CDR3 DNA follows: TGTGCCAGCAGTTTATACTCGGGGTCACGGACCCAGTACTTC. This gives the protein CASSLYSGSRTQYF.

V usage is TRBV4-1 and J usage is TRBJ2-1, with unresolved D. The germline gives CDR1 MGHRA, CDR2 YSYEKL. The V and J ends lost 0 bases and 0 bases respectively, with 15 bases between them. There are 18 residues in the CDR3. As DNA, the CDR3 is TGCGCCAGCAGCCAAGAGAAGGTGGCGGCCAGCTCCTACAATGAGCAGTTCTTC. Translated, it gives CASSQEKVAASSYNEQFF.

This clone was picked up one time. The chain recombines TRBV11-3 with TRBJ2-2; 13 positions agree with TRBD2. Trimming took 4 bases from V and 5 from J; bases not matched to a gene: 1. Germline CDR1 and CDR2: SGHNT and YENEEA. The CDR3 runs 15 residues. The CDR3, as DNA: TGTGCCAGCAGCTCACTAGCGGGAGGGACCGGGGAGCTGTTTTTT. As protein: CASSSLAGGTGELFF.

The rearrangement links TRBV6-2 or TRBV6-3 to TRBJ1-2; D is unresolved. The CDR3 contains 14 residues. Deletions cut 0 bases from V and 3 bases from J, with 8 bases between. Germline V gene lookup returns CDR1 MNHEY and CDR2 SVGEGT. The CDR3 coding sequence is TGTGCCAGCAGTTACTCGATTACTGACTATGGCTACACCTTC. Residues: CASSYSITDYGYTF.

The CDR3 region is CASSHVSGFNYNEQFF. Written as DNA, the CDR3 is TGTGCCAGCAGTCACGTTTCAGGGTTCAACTACAATGAGCAGTTCTTC. The J gene is TRBJ2-1, the V gene TRBV11-2; TRBD1 is a possible D gene (5 bases). Trimming stripped 6 bases from V and 3 bases from J, with 18 bases between. There are 16 residues in the CDR3. Germline lookup yields CDR1 SGHAT and CDR2 FQNNGV. The full variable domain, in which reference TRBV11-2 and TRBJ2-1 provide the parts outside the CDR3, is EAGVAQSPRYKIIEKRQSVAFWCNPISGHATLYWYQQILGQGPKLLIQFQNNGVVDDSQLPKDRFSAERLKGVDSTLKIQPAKLEDSAVYLCASSHVSGFNYNEQFFGPGTRLTVL.

Here the CDR3 reads CATQDSNQPQHF. The CDR3 bases are TGTGCCACACAGGACAGCAATCAGCCCCAGCATTTT. The V gene is TRBV28, the J gene TRBJ1-5; a possible D gene is TRBD1 (5 bases). The V gene's germline CDR1 is MDHEN and CDR2 SYDVKM. V was shortened by 10 bases and J by 1 base, with 8 bases between the two germline ends. CDR3 length: 12 amino acids. The whole variable domain, remainder taken from reference TRBV28 and TRBJ1-5, is DVKVTQSSRYLVKRTGEKVFLECVQDMDHENMFWYRQDPGLGLRLIYFSYDVKMKEKGDIPEGYSVSREKKERFSLILESASTNQTSMYLCATQDSNQPQHFGDGTRLSIL.

The chain combines TRBV7-8 with TRBJ1-4, with TRBD1 matching over 7 bases. Germline loops: CDR1 SGHVS, CDR2 FQNEAQ. J gave up 4 bases and V 6 bases, and 11 bases lay outside the gene matches. CDR3 size: 16 residues. The CDR3 is CASRDDGTVYNEKLFF. The CDR3 nucleotides are TGTGCCAGCAGGGATGACGGGACAGTTTATAATGAAAAACTGTTTTTT. Together with reference TRBV7-8 and TRBJ1-4, the CDR3 gives the full variable domain: GAGVSQSPRYKVAKRGQDVALRCDPISGHVSLFWYQQALGQGPEFLTYFQNEAQLDKSGLPSDRFFAERPEGSVSTLKIQRTQQEDSAVYLCASRDDGTVYNEKLFFGSGTQLSVL.

This CDR3 reads CASSPDRGGSGANVLTF. CDR3 coding DNA: TGTGCCAGCAGTCCTGACAGGGGTGGATCTGGGGCCAACGTCCTGACTTTC. This chain links TRBV27 with TRBJ2-6; 8 positions agree with TRBD1. Germline CDR1 is MNHEY and CDR2 is SMNVEV (reference sequence). This CDR3 has 17 amino acids. The V gene end was trimmed by 5 bases and the J gene end by 1 base; junction bases not matched to a gene: 7.

This chain links TRBV27 with TRBJ1-2; 7 nucleotides match TRBD1. V shed 5 bases, J shed 4 bases, and the junction held 13 bases outside the gene matches. Germline loops: CDR1 MNHEY, CDR2 SMNVEV (reference sequence). The CDR3 contains 16 residues. The CDR3 nucleotides read TGTGCCAGCAGTCCATCAACAGGGGAGCTAGCCTATGGCTACACCTTC. This sequence encodes CASSPSTGELAYGYTF.

The chain is built from TRBV7-3 and TRBJ1-1; 7 positions match TRBD1. The CDR3 runs 13 residues. Trimming at V came to 3 bases and at J to 6 bases, leaving 4 bases not matched to a gene. From germline, CDR1 is SGHTA and CDR2 FQGTGA. CDR3 DNA sequence: TGTGCCAGCAGCTTCTCGCAGGGGGCTGAAGCTTTCTTT. It specifies CASSFSQGAEAFF.

This clone occurred once. The chain employs TRBV6-5 and TRBJ2-1, with 9 bases aligning to TRBD2. The CDR3 loop spans 15 amino acids. The trim removed 6 bases at V and 6 bases at J, leaving 9 bases unmatched. CDR1 and CDR2 from the germline V gene are MNHEY and SVGAGI. The DNA of the CDR3 is TGTGCCAGCAGAATTCTAGCGGGGAGCGCCAATGAGCAGTTCTTC. It encodes CASRILAGSANEQFF.

The chain employs TRBV6-5 and TRBJ1-2; 10 bases fit TRBD1. CDR3 length: 14 amino acids. With 5 bases clipped from V and 7 bases from J, the junction kept 7 bases outside the gene matches. The germline gives CDR1 MNHEY, CDR2 SVGAGI. The CDR3 is CASSRQGAGGGYTF. The CDR3 DNA sequence: TGTGCCAGCAGTAGACAGGGGGCGGGCGGTGGCTACACCTTC.

The V gene is TRBV5-1, the J gene TRBJ2-5, with a tentative D call TRBD2 (6 bases). This CDR3 contains 14 residues. Trimming removed 4 bases at V and 2 bases at J, with 12 bases between. CDR1 SGHRS and CDR2 YFSETQ come from the germline V gene. CDR3 amino acids: CASSGGTSQETQYF. The CDR3 DNA reads as TGCGCCAGCAGCGGCGGGACGTCTCAAGAGACCCAGTACTTC.

The V and J genes are TRBV10-1 and TRBJ2-3; a possible D gene is TRBD2 (5 bases). Trimming removed 4 bases from V and 4 bases from J, with 9 bases in between. Germline CDR1 and CDR2: WNHNN and SYGVQD (reference sequence). This CDR3 contains 13 residues. Here the CDR3 reads CASSAGFSDTQYF. The CDR3 nucleotides are TGCGCCAGCAGTGCGGGATTCTCAGATACGCAGTATTTT.

This rearrangement joins TRBV27 to TRBJ1-2; possibly TRBD1 for D (6 bases). The CDR3 has 14 amino acids. V dropped 3 bases and J dropped 4 bases, with 12 bases sitting between them. Germline V gene sequence: CDR1 MNHEY, CDR2 SMNVEV (reference sequence). CDR3 amino acids: CASSFYGGGYGYTF. The CDR3 coding sequence is TGTGCCAGCAGTTTTTATGGGGGCGGCTATGGCTACACCTTC.

CDR3 nucleotides: TGTGCCAGTAGTCCAGGGTCAGATACGCAGTATTTT. Amino acids: CASSPGSDTQYF. This rearrangement joins TRBV19 to TRBJ2-3; perhaps TRBD1 as D (5 bases). The germline V gene encodes CDR1 LNHDA and CDR2 SQIVND (reference sequence). The V end was cut by 5 bases, the J end by 4 bases, with 7 bases between. CDR3 length: 12 residues.

About this clone: Relative to the germline gene, one junction end is altered; a read error may explain this. This sequence joins TRBV6-5 and TRBJ1-6; a weak D match, TRBD1 (5 bases). CDR1 is MNHEY and CDR2 is SVGAGI in the germline V gene. The CDR3 contains 16 residues. The CDR3: CASSYSLGGGNSPLHF. In nucleotides, the CDR3 is TGTGCCAGCAGCTACTCCCTCGGGGGTGGGAATTCACCCCTCCACTTT.

This clone appeared once. The chain employs TRBV5-8 and TRBJ1-5, with 7 positions matching TRBD1. Germline CDR1 SGHTS, CDR2 YDEGEE. After removal of 4 bases from V and 3 bases from J, the junction contained 4 bases not matched to a gene. This CDR3 contains 14 residues. DNA of the CDR3: TGTGCCAGCAGCGTCGGGACAGTCAATCAGCCCCAGCATTTT. Encoded protein: CASSVGTVNQPQHF.

The rearrangement links TRBV5-6 to TRBJ1-5; no clear D. Germline values: CDR1 SGHDT, CDR2 YYEEEE. The V gene lost 2 bases and the J gene lost 0 bases, with 12 bases spanning the gap. The CDR3 is made up of 16 amino acids. The CDR3 bases are TGTGCCAGCAGCTTCAGAGACGGAGATAGCAATCAGCCCCAGCATTTT. Its translation is CASSFRDGDSNQPQHF.

The genes are TRBV7-8 and TRBJ1-2, with no clear D. Germline CDR1 SGHVS, CDR2 FQNEAQ. CDR3 length: 15 residues. V was pared by 5 bases and J by 1 base, with 14 bases between. Written as DNA, the CDR3 is TGTGCCAGCAGCCCAGCGGGCAGATTTAACTATGGCTACACCTTC. Protein product: CASSPAGRFNYGYTF.

The chain links TRBV19 to TRBJ1-2; the match to TRBD1 covers 7 bases. CDR3 length: 16 residues. Germline V CDR1 and CDR2: LNHDA, SQIVND (reference sequence). The V gene end was trimmed by 5 bases and the J gene end by 3 bases; junction bases not matched to a gene: 12. CDR3 coding DNA: TGTGCCAGTAGTCGACCCGGGACAGTCCGGGACTATGGCTACACCTTC. Its translation is CASSRPGTVRDYGYTF.

The rearrangement uses TRBV27 and TRBJ2-7; 8 bases line up with TRBD1. V trimming: 6 bases; J trimming: 6 bases; junction bases outside the gene matches: 16. Germline CDR1 is MNHEY and CDR2 is SMNVEV (reference sequence). There are 16 residues in the CDR3. For the CDR3, the DNA is TGTGCCAGCAGCTTCGCGGTCCCGGACAGGGTCCTCGAGCAGTACTTC. It yields the protein CASSFAVPDRVLEQYF.

The rearrangement uses TRBV4-3 and TRBJ1-6; D gene unclear. The germline V and J ends were trimmed by 0 bases and 7 bases, with 10 bases remaining between them. This CDR3 contains 15 residues. The germline V gene has CDR1 LGHNA and CDR2 YSLEER. The CDR3 here is CASSQDLRRNSPLHF. The CDR3 bases are TGCGCCAGCAGCCAAGATCTCAGGAGGAATTCACCCCTCCACTTT.

The chain recombines TRBV27 with TRBJ2-7; TRBD2 aligns across 11 bases. V gave up 3 bases and J gave up 2 bases; unmatched junction bases: 3. This CDR3 contains 15 residues. CDR1 and CDR2 (germline): MNHEY, SMNVEV (reference sequence). Written as DNA, the CDR3 is TGTGCCAGCAGTTTCCTAGCGGGAGGAGCCTACGAGCAGTACTTC. Protein: CASSFLAGGAYEQYF.

The chain is built from TRBV18 and TRBJ2-1; TRBD1 aligns across 9 bases. Trimming cost V 6 bases and J 5 bases; bases outside gene matches: 5. This CDR3 is built from 14 residues. The germline V gene has CDR1 KGHSH and CDR2 LQKENI. The CDR3 nucleotides are TGTGCCAGCTCCCCGGGACAGGGAGACAATGAGCAGTTCTTC. Residues: CASSPGQGDNEQFF.

The chain recombines TRBV5-1 with TRBJ2-7; possibly TRBD2 for D (6 bases). Trimming took off 4 bases at V and 5 bases at J, with 16 bases between the two ends. The germline gives CDR1 SGHRS, CDR2 YFSETQ. This CDR3 spans 14 amino acids. CDR3 amino acids: CASSPDRRVDEQYF. As DNA, the CDR3 is TGCGCCAGCAGCCCAGACCGGAGGGTGGACGAGCAGTACTTC.